One and the same sample provided the 15 T cell receptor beta chains below, sequenced in a study of monozygotic twins with inflammatory bowel disease. TCRdb reanalyzed the 5' RACE reads and collapses them to one entry per CDR3 protein, without DNA. Its table records 300,000 to 400,000 distinct CDR3 sequences. The sequencing input was blood. The receptors were gathered from a human donor with ulcerative colitis or Crohn's disease, or a healthy co-twin of an affected twin (not recorded which).

V gene TRBV7-2 combines with J gene TRBJ1-3. Per the germline V gene, CDR1 is SGHTA and CDR2 is FQGNSA. The CDR3 covers 14 residues. The chain's CDR3 is CASSRDSSGNTIYF.

This chain links TRBV20-1 with TRBJ2-2; the D call of TRBD1 rests on TCRdb alone, since no DNA is present to check it. The germline gives CDR1 DFQATT, CDR2 SNEGSKA (reference sequence). This CDR3 comprises 14 residues. CDR3 amino acids: CSASLAGGTGELFF.

The V call is TRBV12-3 or TRBV12-4, the J call TRBJ2-1; there is no DNA to check the TCRdb D call of TRBD2. The length of the CDR3 is 13 residues. The CDR3: CASSLPAANEQFF.

This chain uses TRBV29-1 with TRBJ1-2; TCRdb selects TRBD1, and the lack of DNA leaves this call unchecked. This CDR3 region has 14 residues. The germline gives CDR1 SQVTM, CDR2 ANQGSEA. The chain's CDR3 is CSVVPGRRSYGYTF. The full variable domain, with the rest looked up from reference TRBV29-1 and TRBJ1-2, is SAVISQKPSRDICQRGTSLTIQCQVDSQVTMMFWYRQQPGQSLTLIATANQGSEATYESGFVIDKFPISRPNLTFSTLTVSNMSPEDSSIYLCSVVPGRRSYGYTFGSGTRLTVV.

The V and J genes are TRBV20-1 and TRBJ2-3; the D call from TCRdb, TRBD1, cannot be confirmed without DNA. Germline V gene sequence: CDR1 DFQATT, CDR2 SNEGSKA (reference sequence). CDR3 size: 13 residues. CDR3: CSASGRGRDTQYF.

V usage is TRBV4-1 and J usage is TRBJ1-4. Germline CDR1 and CDR2: MGHRA and YSYEKL. There are 13 residues in the CDR3. The CDR3: CASSLMEGEKLFF.

The CDR3 loop is CASSQDLGRPNTEAFF. V and J are TRBV3-1 and TRBJ1-1. Per the germline V gene, CDR1 is LGHDT and CDR2 is YNNKEL (reference sequence). The CDR3 is made up of 16 amino acids.

The chain employs TRBV5-1 and TRBJ2-1; TCRdb lists TRBD1, though no DNA is available to test this call. Germline V gene lookup returns CDR1 SGHRS and CDR2 YFSETQ. The CDR3 extends over 16 amino acids. CDR3 region: CASSLLGTPSYNEQFF.

The chain couples TRBV5-1 to TRBJ2-3. The CDR3 loop spans 14 amino acids. The V gene's germline CDR1 is SGHRS and CDR2 YFSETQ. The chain's CDR3 is CASSLERPTDTQYF.

The chain combines TRBV7-9 with TRBJ1-2; no DNA is available, so the TRBD1 call from TCRdb remains unchecked. CDR3 length: 14 amino acids. The germline V gene has CDR1 SEHNR and CDR2 FQNEAQ (reference sequence). The CDR3 loop is CASSLAGQGYGYTF.

The chain employs TRBV9 and TRBJ1-6; absent DNA, TCRdb's TRBD1 call cannot be checked. The germline V gene has CDR1 SGDLS and CDR2 YYNGEE. This CDR3 is built from 15 residues. CDR3 loop: CASSPGQGKNSPLHF.

The J gene is TRBJ1-2, the V gene TRBV6-2 or TRBV6-3; as DNA is missing, the TRBD1 call by TCRdb cannot be tested. The CDR3 loop spans 15 amino acids. Germline V gene data show CDR1 as MNHEY and CDR2 as SVGEGT. The CDR3 loop reads CASSYSTGGSYGYTF.

The chain joins TRBV14 to TRBJ2-7. The germline V gene has CDR1 SGHDN and CDR2 FVKESK. This CDR3 contains 12 residues. The CDR3: CASSQDTFLQYF.

The chain carries TRBV7-9 and TRBJ2-3; the D call of TRBD2 rests on TCRdb alone, since no DNA is present to check it. The CDR3 has 16 amino acids. CDR1 is SEHNR, CDR2 FQNEAQ, per germline (reference sequence). CDR3 sequence: CASSLEGTWATDTQYF.

The chain links TRBV5-1 to TRBJ2-3; the D call of TRBD1 rests on TCRdb alone, since no DNA is present to check it. The germline V gene encodes CDR1 SGHRS and CDR2 YFSETQ. The CDR3 totals 16 residues. CDR3 protein: CASSLEGDLDTDTQYF.